A single sample is the source of the 25 T cell receptor beta chains below, sequenced in a study of T cells in Graves' hyperthyroidism and ophthalmopathy. There were TCR beta CDR3 regions amplified from RNA transcripts. TCR CDR3 underwent first-round RT-PCR with the HTBI primer set. TCRdb ran MiXCR on the multiplex PCR reads and lists one entry per CDR3 protein. The repertoire includes hundreds of thousands of distinct CDR3 sequences, roughly 15% of them detected once, and approximately 15% sits in the top ten. Sequencing was done on a sample of blood. The receptors shown here come from a woman aged 18-30 years with Graves' ophthalmopathy.

A few counts support this clonotype. The chain links TRBV28 to TRBJ1-2; 7 nucleotides agree with TRBD1. Germline values: CDR1 MDHEN, CDR2 SYDVKM. There are 13 residues in the CDR3. Losses at the gene ends were 3 bases for V and 6 bases for J; bases not matched to a gene: 4. In DNA, the CDR3 is TGTGCCAGCAGTTTTTTAGGGGGCGATGGCTACACCTTC. Encoded protein: CASSFLGGDGYTF.

Turning to this clonotype: Possible read error: a much larger clone is one base away. The chain recombines TRBV11-3 with TRBJ2-1; TRBD1 matches 9 bases. The CDR3 length is 17 residues. J was trimmed by 8 bases and V by 5 bases; bases with no gene match: 16. CDR1 and CDR2 (germline): SGHNT, YENEEA. CDR3 DNA sequence: TGTGCCAGCAGCCTTTTCCTGTTGGACAGGGGTGGACATGAGCAGTTCTTC. Encoded protein: CASSLFLLDRGGHEQFF.

This clonotype has only a few counts. The chain combines TRBV6-2 or TRBV6-3 with TRBJ2-1; maybe TRBD2 (6 bases). Germline V gives CDR1 MNHEY, CDR2 SVGEGT. V was cut by 5 bases and J by 3 bases, with 26 bases left in between. The CDR3 contains 19 residues. The CDR3 DNA sequence: TGTGCCAGCAGTCACGTGGGGGGAAGCAGGAGTGGTAACTACAATGAGCAGTTCTTC. Encoded protein: CASSHVGGSRSGNYNEQFF.

In its sample, this clonotype was seen many times. The gene calls are TRBV27 and TRBJ2-3; perhaps TRBD1 as D (6 bases). CDR1 is MNHEY, CDR2 SMNVEV, per germline (reference sequence). The CDR3 spans 13 residues. V was pared by 6 bases and J by 6 bases, with 13 bases between. DNA of the CDR3: TGTGCCAGCAGATTTCAGGGGCGTGATACGCAGTATTTT. This translates into CASRFQGRDTQYF.

Ten or more counts support this clonotype. The J gene is TRBJ1-6, the V gene TRBV12-3 or TRBV12-4; D might be TRBD1 (5 bases). V dropped 8 bases and J dropped 14 bases, with 22 bases sitting between them. The CDR3 is 14 amino acids. CDR3 nucleotides: TGTGCCAGCGGCCCGGGGGACCCGCGTCGGTCCCTCCACTTT. This gives the protein CASGPGDPRRSLHF.

V and J are TRBV11-2 and TRBJ1-2; D gene unclear. This CDR3 is built from 15 residues. Germline CDR1 is SGHAT and CDR2 is FQNNGV. V lost 1 base to trimming and J lost 4 bases, with 13 bases between them. The CDR3 is CASSLALDGIYGYTF. The CDR3 DNA reads TGTGCCAGCAGCTTAGCTCTGGACGGGATCTATGGCTACACCTTC.

Ten or more counts support this clonotype. The chain joins TRBV7-2 to TRBJ1-2; TRBD1 matches at 11 bases. The CDR3 runs 16 residues. Germline-derived CDR1 and CDR2 are SGHTA and FQGNSA. The junction had 17 bases not matched to a gene; V was cut back by 10 bases and J by 7 bases. The CDR3 sequence is CATRPDRGRPIGGYTF. The CDR3 bases are TGTGCCACCCGGCCGGACAGGGGGCGGCCAATCGGTGGCTACACCTTC.

This clonotype was counted only a few times. The chain combines TRBV20-1 with TRBJ2-7; tentative D call: TRBD2 (6 bases). The CDR3 totals 14 residues. Per the germline V gene, CDR1 is DFQATT and CDR2 is SNEGSKA (reference sequence). V shed 0 bases and J shed 2 bases, with 11 bases lying between them. The CDR3 reads CSARDRAGTYEQYF. The CDR3 coding sequence is TGCAGTGCTAGAGATAGGGCGGGGACCTACGAGCAGTACTTC.

The chain links TRBV7-9 to TRBJ2-2, with 10 positions matching TRBD2. The CDR3 totals 18 residues. J lost 7 bases, V lost 0 bases, and 11 bases had no gene match. Germline lookup yields CDR1 SEHNR and CDR2 FQNEAQ (reference sequence). The CDR3 nucleotides are TGTGCCAGCAGCTTAGCCGCCCTAGCGGGGGCCACCCACGGGGAGCTGTTTTTT. Translating it yields CASSLAALAGATHGELFF.

V gene TRBV4-3 combines with J gene TRBJ2-2, with 14 bases aligning to TRBD2. The CDR3 length is 18 residues. Germline V gene lookup returns CDR1 LGHNA and CDR2 YSLEER. V dropped 0 bases and J dropped 4; count of bases not matched to a gene: 4. As DNA, the CDR3 is TGCGCCAGCAGCCAAGAAGGGACTAGCGGGAGTCCCACCGGGGAGCTGTTTTTT. Translated, it gives CASSQEGTSGSPTGELFF.

The table lists this clonotype with many counts. The chain combines TRBV7-9 with TRBJ2-1; a possible D gene is TRBD2 (5 bases). This CDR3 is 16 amino acids long. Trimming left V 5 bases short and J 3 bases short, with 17 bases between. The V gene's germline CDR1 is SEHNR and CDR2 FQNEAQ (reference sequence). The CDR3: CASSPGIDPRYNEQFF. CDR3 nucleotides: TGTGCCAGCAGCCCCGGGATAGACCCTCGCTACAATGAGCAGTTCTTC.

This clonotype has just a few counts. The chain is built from TRBV30 and TRBJ1-3; no clear D gene. Looked up from germline, CDR1 is GTSNPN and CDR2 is SVGIG (reference sequence). V was pared by 0 bases and J by 2 bases, with 11 bases between. CDR3 size: 15 residues. The CDR3 DNA follows: TGTGCCTGGAGTGTAACACGGAACGCTGGAAACACCATATATTTT. Translating gives CAWSVTRNAGNTIYF.

This clonotype was observed many times. In DNA, the CDR3 is TGTGCCAGCAGTTTAGGGACACTAAATCCGAACACCGGGGAGCTGTTTTTT. Its protein product is CASSLGTLNPNTGELFF. The gene calls are TRBV12-3 or TRBV12-4 and TRBJ2-2, with D perhaps TRBD1 (5 bases). This CDR3 has 17 amino acids. Deletions cut 1 base from V and 0 bases from J, with 12 bases between.

This clonotype was detected many times. The V and J genes are TRBV7-8 and TRBJ2-7; maybe TRBD2 (5 bases). V dropped 5 bases and J dropped 5 bases, with 10 bases sitting between them. The germline V gene encodes CDR1 SGHVS and CDR2 FQNEAQ. There are 12 residues in the CDR3. The CDR3 sequence: CASSPMGDEQYF. As DNA, the CDR3 is TGTGCCAGCAGCCCCATGGGAGACGAGCAGTACTTC. Full variable domain (rest looked up from reference TRBV7-8 and TRBJ2-7): GAGVSQSPRYKVAKRGQDVALRCDPISGHVSLFWYQQALGQGPEFLTYFQNEAQLDKSGLPSDRFFAERPEGSVSTLKIQRTQQEDSAVYLCASSPMGDEQYFGPGTRLTVT.

The chain recombines TRBV20-1 with TRBJ2-7; 8 nucleotides agree with TRBD1. Looked up from germline, CDR1 is DFQATT and CDR2 is SNEGSKA (reference sequence). The CDR3 is 13 amino acids. After removal of 6 bases from V and 3 bases from J, the junction contained 7 bases not matched to a gene. This CDR3 is CSALGQAIYEQYF. CDR3 DNA: TGCAGTGCCCTGGGACAGGCCATCTACGAGCAGTACTTC.

This clonotype has at least ten counts. The genes are TRBV6-4 and TRBJ2-1; the match to TRBD2 covers 7 bases. CDR3 size: 14 residues. The germline V gene encodes CDR1 MRHNA and CDR2 SNTAGT. The V gene end was trimmed by 3 bases and the J gene end by 5 bases; junction bases not matched to a gene: 4. CDR3 DNA sequence: TGTGCCAGCAGTGAGGGGCGGGAGAACAATGAGCAGTTCTTC. It is translated as CASSEGRENNEQFF.

This chain connects TRBV5-1 to TRBJ2-4; 9 nucleotides match TRBD1. CDR3 length: 14 residues. J gave up 8 bases and V 3 bases, and 6 bases lay outside the gene matches. Germline values: CDR1 SGHRS, CDR2 YFSETQ. CDR3 coding DNA: TGCGCCAGCAGCTCCGGGACAGGGCTGTACATTCAGTACTTC. Its translation: CASSSGTGLYIQYF.

The CDR3 here is CASQSGTGAYNEQFF. DNA of the CDR3: TGTGCCAGCCAATCCGGGACAGGGGCCTACAATGAGCAGTTCTTC. This chain uses TRBV27 with TRBJ2-1; 10 nucleotides align to TRBD1. V shed 8 bases and J 2 bases; nucleotides not matched to a gene: 6. The CDR3 has 15 amino acids. Germline V gene lookup returns CDR1 MNHEY and CDR2 SMNVEV (reference sequence).

This clonotype was observed a few times. This rearrangement joins TRBV30 to TRBJ1-1; 8 positions agree with TRBD1. With 1 base clipped from V and 6 bases from J, the junction kept 16 bases outside the gene matches. CDR3 length: 17 residues. CDR1 GTSNPN and CDR2 SVGIG come from the germline V gene (reference sequence). CDR3 DNA sequence: TGTGCCTGGAGTGCCCCAGGGGGCGCGAGCGGTAGCGCTGAAGCTTTCTTT. Encoded protein: CAWSAPGGASGSAEAFF.

This clonotype appeared a few times. The chain links TRBV6-2 or TRBV6-3 to TRBJ2-5, with D perhaps matching TRBD2 (6 bases). Germline V gene lookup returns CDR1 MNHEY and CDR2 SVGEGT. V lost 5 bases and J 1 base, leaving 11 bases between the germline ends. The CDR3 is made up of 14 amino acids. Here the CDR3 reads CASSRGTLQETQYF. CDR3 DNA: TGTGCCAGCAGTCGAGGGACTCTCCAAGAGACCCAGTACTTC.

At least ten counts were recorded for this clonotype. The chain uses TRBV30 and TRBJ1-2; D is possibly TRBD1 (5 bases). In germline, CDR1 is GTSNPN, CDR2 SVGIG (reference sequence). The CDR3 sequence is 13 residues long. V lost 3 bases and J 3 bases, leaving 11 bases between the germline ends. Written as DNA, the CDR3 is TGTGCCTGGAGCAGGGCGACCTACTATGGCTACACCTTC. Its translation is CAWSRATYYGYTF. Drawing the rest from reference TRBV30 and TRBJ1-2, the complete variable domain is SQTIHQWPATLVQPVGSPLSLECTVEGTSNPNLYWYRQAAGRGLQLLFYSVGIGQISSEVPQNLSASRPQDRQFILSSKKLLLSDSGFYLCAWSRATYYGYTFGSGTRLTVV.

This clonotype was seen more than once but under ten times. The V call is TRBV10-3, the J call TRBJ2-7; 7 bases agree with TRBD1. CDR1 and CDR2 (germline): ENHRY, SYGVKD. The CDR3 is 14 amino acids. The V segment lost 0 bases and the J segment 5 bases; nucleotides outside the gene matches: 4. Here the CDR3 reads CAISESARGNEQYF. CDR3 coding DNA: TGTGCCATCAGTGAGTCCGCCAGGGGGAACGAGCAGTACTTC.

This clonotype has at least ten counts. J is TRBJ2-3 and V is TRBV5-1; 11 positions match TRBD1. The V and J ends lost 4 bases and 4 bases, in that order; junction bases with no gene match: 8. This CDR3 spans 16 amino acids. Germline V gene data show CDR1 as SGHRS and CDR2 as YFSETQ. CDR3 amino acids: CASSLRDRGVPDTQYF. As DNA, the CDR3 is TGCGCCAGCAGCCTTAGGGACAGGGGGGTCCCAGATACGCAGTATTTT.

This clonotype was counted many times. This chain links TRBV10-3 with TRBJ2-1, with 11 bases lining up with TRBD1. After removal of 8 bases from V and 3 bases from J, the junction contained 3 bases not matched to a gene. Germline assignment: CDR1 ENHRY and CDR2 SYGVKD. CDR3 length equals 14 residues. CDR3 in amino acids: CAIGGTGGYNEQFF. The CDR3 bases are TGTGCCATCGGAGGGACAGGGGGCTACAATGAGCAGTTCTTC.

The chain employs TRBV28 and TRBJ1-2; no reliable D call. Germline V CDR1 and CDR2: MDHEN, SYDVKM. V was shortened by 6 bases and J by 5 bases, with 10 bases between the two germline ends. The CDR3 runs 12 residues. DNA for the CDR3: TGTGCCAGCAGCTTGGAGGAGTATGGCTACACCTTC. As protein: CASSLEEYGYTF.